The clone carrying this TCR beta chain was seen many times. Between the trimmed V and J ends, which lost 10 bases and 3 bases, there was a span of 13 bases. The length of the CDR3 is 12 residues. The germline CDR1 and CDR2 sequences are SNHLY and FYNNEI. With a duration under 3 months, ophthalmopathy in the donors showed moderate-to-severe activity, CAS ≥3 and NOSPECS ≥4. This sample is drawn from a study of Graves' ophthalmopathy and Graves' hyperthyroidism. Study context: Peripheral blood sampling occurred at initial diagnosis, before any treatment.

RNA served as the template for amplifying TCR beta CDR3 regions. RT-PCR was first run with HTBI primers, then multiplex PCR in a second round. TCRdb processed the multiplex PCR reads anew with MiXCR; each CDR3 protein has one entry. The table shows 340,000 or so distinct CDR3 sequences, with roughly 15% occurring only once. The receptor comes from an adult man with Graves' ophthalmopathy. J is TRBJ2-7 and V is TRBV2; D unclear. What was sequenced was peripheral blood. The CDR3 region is CAKRKPGYEQYF. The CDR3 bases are TGTGCCAAGAGGAAGCCTGGCTACGAGCAGTACTTC. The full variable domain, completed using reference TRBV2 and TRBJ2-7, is EPEVTQTPSHQVTQMGQEVILRCVPISNHLYFYWYRQILGQKVEFLVSFYNNEISEKSEIFDDQFSVERPDGSNFTLKIRSTKLEDSAMYFCAKRKPGYEQYFGPGTRLTVT.